Shown below are 32 T cell receptor beta chains from a single sample sequenced in a study of cytomegalovirus exposure and HLA in healthy donors. The PCR employed 60 Vbeta primers together with 13 Jbeta primers. Produced via immunoSEQ multiplex PCR; TCRdb's table is partial and in-frame only. The sample includes 150,000 to 200,000 clones, around 78% of them seen just once. Sample: PBMCs. The receptors were gathered from a man in his thirties or forties in good health and CMV-seronegative.

This clone was picked up one time. The rearrangement uses TRBV4-1 and TRBJ2-4, with 8 nucleotides matching TRBD2. Trimming took 0 bases from V and 0 from J; bases not matched to a gene: 4. The CDR3 covers 17 residues. From germline, CDR1 is MGHRA and CDR2 YSYEKL. The CDR3 reads CASSQEPLAEAKNIQYF. The CDR3 region has the DNA TGCGCCAGCAGCCAAGAACCACTAGCGGAAGCCAAAAACATTCAGTACTTC.

CDR3: CSVEYGVDGYTF. CDR3 DNA: TGCAGCGTTGAGTACGGGGTTGATGGCTACACCTTC. This sequence joins TRBV29-1 and TRBJ1-2, with D unclear. Germline CDR1 and CDR2: SQVTM and ANQGSEA. This CDR3 is built from 12 residues. Deletions cut 3 bases from V and 6 bases from J, with 11 bases between. The full variable domain, in which reference TRBV29-1 and TRBJ1-2 provide the parts outside the CDR3, is SAVISQKPSRDICQRGTSLTIQCQVDSQVTMMFWYRQQPGQSLTLIATANQGSEATYESGFVIDKFPISRPNLTFSTLTVSNMSPEDSSIYLCSVEYGVDGYTFGSGTRLTVV.

This sequence joins TRBV2 and TRBJ1-3; perhaps TRBD1 as D (6 bases). The CDR3 contains 15 residues. Germline CDR1 reads SNHLY; CDR2 reads FYNNEI. V lost 2 bases and J lost 2, with 10 bases in between. The CDR3 protein is CASSEQGHAGNTIYF. As DNA, the CDR3 is TGTGCCAGCAGTGAACAGGGGCACGCTGGAAACACCATATATTTT.

This CDR3 reads CASSRTGGDYEQYF. CDR3 DNA: TGCGCCAGCAGCCGAACCGGGGGAGACTACGAGCAGTACTTC. The chain is built from TRBV4-1 and TRBJ2-7, with a possible D match to TRBD2 (6 bases). This CDR3 is 14 amino acids long. Germline values: CDR1 MGHRA, CDR2 YSYEKL. V lost 4 bases and J lost 3, with 13 bases in between.

The V and J genes are TRBV10-3 and TRBJ1-1; no reliable D call. The CDR3 consists of 12 residues. Germline CDR1 is ENHRY and CDR2 is SYGVKD. V was cut by 2 bases and J by 9 bases, with 10 bases left in between. CDR3 sequence: CAISEDGLKAFF. The DNA of the CDR3 is TGTGCCATCAGTGAGGATGGGCTAAAAGCTTTCTTT.

The V gene is TRBV7-9, the J gene TRBJ2-1; D gene uncertain. Germline V lookup: CDR1 SEHNR, CDR2 FQNEAQ (reference sequence). CDR3 length equals 13 residues. V gave up 4 bases and J gave up 12 bases, with 16 bases separating them. CDR3 region: CASSSSPNLGQFF. CDR3 nucleotides: TGTGCCAGCAGCTCCAGTCCTAATCTAGGGCAGTTCTTC.

V gene TRBV9 combines with J gene TRBJ2-2, with 8 bases lining up with TRBD1. Unmatched junction bases numbered 8, after V lost 3 bases and J lost 1 base. Germline-derived CDR1 and CDR2 are SGDLS and YYNGEE. The CDR3 length is 17 residues. The CDR3 DNA follows: TGTGCCAGCAGCGGATCACCCGGGACAGGGAACACCGGGGAGCTGTTTTTT. Translating gives CASSGSPGTGNTGELFF.

The rearrangement links TRBV7-2 to TRBJ2-5; TRBD2 agrees at 8 bases. The V and J ends lost 2 bases and 4 bases, in that order; junction bases with no gene match: 3. CDR1 and CDR2 from the germline V gene are SGHTA and FQGNSA. The CDR3 spans 14 residues. This CDR3 reads CASSLSGSSETQYF. Written as DNA, the CDR3 is TGTGCCAGCAGCTTAAGCGGGAGTTCAGAGACCCAGTACTTC.

This clone was recorded only once. This chain joins TRBV5-4 and TRBJ2-1; TRBD2 agrees at 13 bases. The CDR3 sequence is 17 residues long. Trimming removed 4 bases from V and 4 bases from J; junction bases left unmatched: 8. Germline V gives CDR1 SGHNT, CDR2 YYREEE (reference sequence). CDR3 region: CASSRARTSGSYNEQFF. The DNA for the CDR3 is TGTGCCAGCAGCCGCGCGAGGACTAGCGGGAGTTACAATGAGCAGTTCTTC.

The chain combines TRBV9 with TRBJ2-5; the match to TRBD2 covers 9 bases. CDR1 SGDLS and CDR2 YYNGEE come from the germline V gene. After removal of 4 bases from V and 4 bases from J, the junction contained 11 bases not matched to a gene. The CDR3 length is 16 residues. In nucleotides, the CDR3 is TGTGCCAGCAGCTCAAATAGCGGGAGAGACTCAGAGACCCAGTACTTC. Its translation is CASSSNSGRDSETQYF.

The chain couples TRBV7-9 to TRBJ2-7; 11 nucleotides match TRBD1. V was clipped by 6 bases and J by 6 bases; unmatched bases: 7. Germline-derived CDR1 and CDR2 are SEHNR and FQNEAQ (reference sequence). The CDR3 consists of 14 residues. CDR3 in amino acids: CASRPPGTGGEQYF. DNA of the CDR3: TGTGCCAGCAGGCCGCCCGGGACAGGGGGCGAGCAGTACTTC.

This clone has a single count. The rearrangement uses TRBV28 and TRBJ1-1; D is unclear. Trimming took 1 base from V and 6 from J, leaving 15 bases between them. Germline loops: CDR1 MDHEN, CDR2 SYDVKM. The CDR3 loop spans 15 amino acids. Written as DNA, the CDR3 is TGTGCCAGCAGTTTATTGGACCGGGGAGTCGCTGAAGCTTTCTTT. It is translated as CASSLLDRGVAEAFF.

The gene calls are TRBV19 and TRBJ1-4, with D unclear. This CDR3 comprises 16 residues. V was shortened by 3 bases and J by 1 base, with 12 bases between the two germline ends. Per germline, CDR1 LNHDA and CDR2 SQIVND (reference sequence). The CDR3: CASSIWIGGTNEKLFF. In nucleotides, the CDR3 is TGTGCCAGTAGTATTTGGATCGGAGGAACTAATGAAAAACTGTTTTTT.

In this sample, this clone turned up once. The chain combines TRBV7-8 with TRBJ2-5, with D unresolved. Deletions cut 1 base from V and 1 base from J, with 4 bases between. The CDR3 consists of 13 residues. Germline CDR1 and CDR2: SGHVS and FQNEAQ. The CDR3 spells CASSLVGQETQYF. The CDR3 nucleotides read TGTGCCAGCAGCTTAGTCGGCCAAGAGACCCAGTACTTC.

The J gene is TRBJ2-4, the V gene TRBV11-1; weak D call: TRBD1 (7 bases). V lost 2 bases and J lost 0, with 11 bases in between. The V gene's germline CDR1 is SGHAT and CDR2 FQDESV (reference sequence). The CDR3 covers 16 residues. CDR3 sequence (DNA): TGTGCCAGCAGCTTATGGGGGGACAGAGCCAAAAACATTCAGTACTTC. This codes for CASSLWGDRAKNIQYF.

The chain has TRBV4-1 and TRBJ1-5; 9 nucleotides match TRBD1. The junction had 10 bases not matched to a gene; V was cut back by 6 bases and J by 7 bases. The germline CDR1 and CDR2 sequences are MGHRA and YSYEKL. The CDR3 covers 15 residues. The CDR3 here is CASSPGDRVDQPQHF. For the CDR3, the DNA is TGCGCCAGCAGTCCGGGGGACAGGGTCGACCAGCCCCAGCATTTT.

The chain has TRBV2 and TRBJ2-3; weak D call: TRBD1 (6 bases). V lost 7 bases, J lost 2 bases, and 16 bases lay in between. Germline CDR1 SNHLY, CDR2 FYNNEI. CDR3 size: 15 residues. CDR3 amino acids: CASTEQGTSTDTQYF. DNA of the CDR3: TGTGCCAGCACAGAACAGGGTACCTCCACAGATACGCAGTATTTT.

The chain recombines TRBV27 with TRBJ1-2; D is undetermined. The germline V gene has CDR1 MNHEY and CDR2 SMNVEV (reference sequence). V gave up 6 bases and J gave up 6 bases, with 14 bases separating them. CDR3 length: 13 amino acids. The CDR3 sequence is CASRADTYNGYTF. The CDR3 DNA sequence: TGTGCCAGCAGGGCGGATACGTATAATGGCTACACCTTC.

This chain joins TRBV30 and TRBJ2-2, with 7 bases that match TRBD2. Unmatched junction bases numbered 15, after V lost 3 bases and J lost 5 bases. The germline V gene encodes CDR1 GTSNPN and CDR2 SVGIG (reference sequence). The CDR3 is 17 amino acids. CDR3 in amino acids: CAWRGLGAGKGTGELFF. The CDR3, as DNA: TGTGCCTGGAGAGGCCTGGGAGCGGGAAAGGGGACCGGGGAGCTGTTTTTT.

This clone was counted only a few times. This rearrangement joins TRBV6-1 to TRBJ2-7; 11 nucleotides agree with TRBD2. J was trimmed by 6 bases and V by 4 bases; bases with no gene match: 8. The germline CDR1 and CDR2 sequences are MNHNS and SASEGT. The CDR3 covers 15 residues. Written as DNA, the CDR3 is TGTGCCAGCAGTGCTACTAGCGGGAGAAGCGGCGAGCAGTACTTC. Translation: CASSATSGRSGEQYF.

The J gene is TRBJ1-1, the V gene TRBV7-9, with no clear D. Per the germline V gene, CDR1 is SEHNR and CDR2 is FQNEAQ (reference sequence). The V gene lost 7 bases and the J gene lost 0 bases, with 9 bases spanning the gap. The CDR3 totals 13 residues. The CDR3, as DNA: TGTGCCAGCACCATGAGCATGAACACTGAAGCTTTCTTT. Its protein is CASTMSMNTEAFF.

The V gene is TRBV4-2, the J gene TRBJ1-5; 8 bases are shared with TRBD1. Germline V gives CDR1 LGHNA, CDR2 YNFKEQ. This CDR3 is 16 amino acids long. V was pared by 2 bases and J by 4 bases, with 7 bases of the junction left unmatched. The CDR3 protein is CASSQSGGAGNQPQHF. The CDR3 DNA reads TGTGCCAGCAGCCAATCAGGGGGCGCCGGAAATCAGCCCCAGCATTTT.

J is TRBJ2-2 and V is TRBV10-3, with 10 bases aligning to TRBD1. Unmatched junction bases numbered 5, after V lost 5 bases and J lost 2 bases. Per germline, CDR1 ENHRY and CDR2 SYGVKD. This CDR3 has 16 residues. The DNA of the CDR3 is TGTGCCATCAGTACAGGACAGGGGGGAAACACCGGGGAGCTGTTTTTT. This translates into CAISTGQGGNTGELFF.

The chain joins TRBV6-5 to TRBJ1-1; 7 nucleotides line up with TRBD1. Germline V gene data show CDR1 as MNHEY and CDR2 as SVGAGI. The CDR3 runs to 14 residues. V was pared by 8 bases and J by 1 base, with 7 bases of the junction left unmatched. CDR3: CASGDRIWNTEAFF. CDR3 DNA sequence: TGTGCCAGCGGGGACAGAATCTGGAACACTGAAGCTTTCTTT.

This rearrangement joins TRBV19 to TRBJ1-4; no definite D call. CDR3 length: 14 residues. From germline, CDR1 is LNHDA and CDR2 SQIVND (reference sequence). V was shortened by 7 bases and J by 4 bases, with 13 bases between the two germline ends. CDR3 residues: CASTVEGLNEKLFF. As DNA, the CDR3 is TGTGCCAGTACCGTCGAGGGCCTTAATGAAAAACTGTTTTTT.

The rearrangement links TRBV14 to TRBJ2-7, with D possibly matching TRBD1 (5 bases). The germline CDR1 and CDR2 sequences are SGHDN and FVKESK. V was pared by 1 base and J by 3 bases, with 10 bases between. CDR3 size: 14 residues. CDR3 sequence reads: CASSQGQGYYEQYF. The CDR3 DNA reads TGTGCCAGCAGCCAAGGGCAGGGATACTACGAGCAGTACTTC.

The CDR3 loop is CASMAVKRNTEAFF. The CDR3 DNA reads as TGTGCCAGCATGGCCGTCAAAAGGAACACTGAAGCTTTCTTT. This chain joins TRBV28 and TRBJ1-1; unclear D gene. Trimming removed 7 bases from V and 1 base from J, with 13 bases in between. Per the germline V gene, CDR1 is MDHEN and CDR2 is SYDVKM. The CDR3 length is 14 residues. The whole variable domain, remainder taken from reference TRBV28 and TRBJ1-1, is DVKVTQSSRYLVKRTGEKVFLECVQDMDHENMFWYRQDPGLGLRLIYFSYDVKMKEKGDIPEGYSVSREKKERFSLILESASTNQTSMYLCASMAVKRNTEAFFGQGTRLTVV.

The rearrangement uses TRBV4-1 and TRBJ2-7; perhaps TRBD2 as D (6 bases). This CDR3 spans 16 amino acids. Deletions cut 1 base from V and 2 bases from J, with 15 bases between. The V gene's germline CDR1 is MGHRA and CDR2 YSYEKL. The CDR3 is CASSQGGRGRTYEQYF. The DNA for the CDR3 is TGCGCCAGCAGCCAAGGGGGACGGGGGAGAACCTACGAGCAGTACTTC.

This clone was observed a few times. The chain couples TRBV23-1 to TRBJ2-1, with 10 bases lining up with TRBD2. TRBV23-1 is identified as an open reading frame with a role that is uncertain. This CDR3 spans 16 amino acids. With V trimmed by 2 bases and J by 10 bases, 11 bases remained unmatched. Written as DNA, the CDR3 is TGCGCCAGCAGTCAAACTCCCCTAGCGGGAGAAAAAGAGCAGTTCTTC. It yields the protein CASSQTPLAGEKEQFF.

The rearrangement uses TRBV5-6 and TRBJ2-1; D possibly corresponds to TRBD2 (6 bases). Germline CDR1 SGHDT, CDR2 YYEEEE. The CDR3 loop spans 14 amino acids. V was pared by 5 bases and J by 10 bases, with 19 bases between. The DNA for the CDR3 is TGTGCCAGCAGTCCCTCCCTTGCTAGCGTCGAGCAGTTCTTC. Protein sequence: CASSPSLASVEQFF.

This chain uses TRBV15 with TRBJ2-7, with 10 bases that match TRBD1. The CDR3 loop spans 13 amino acids. Germline V gene sequence: CDR1 LNHNV, CDR2 YYDKDF (reference sequence). After removal of 1 base from V and 6 bases from J, the junction contained 0 bases not matched to a gene. CDR3 sequence: CATSRGDRGEQYF. CDR3 sequence (DNA): TGTGCCACCAGCAGAGGGGACAGGGGCGAGCAGTACTTC.

V is TRBV28 and J is TRBJ2-2, with 12 bases lining up with TRBD2. Trimming at V came to 6 bases and at J to 2 bases, leaving 13 bases not matched to a gene. Germline V gene sequence: CDR1 MDHEN, CDR2 SYDVKM. This CDR3 is 19 amino acids long. The CDR3 here is CASSPVQFGLAGNTGELFF. The CDR3 DNA reads TGTGCCAGCAGCCCCGTTCAATTTGGACTAGCGGGAAACACCGGGGAGCTGTTTTTT.